One sample yielded the 19 T cell receptor beta chains listed below, sequenced in a study of blood T cell repertoires in COVID-19. Sequenced by immunoSEQ multiplex PCR; TCRdb stores in-frame clones only, minus some. The sample records 200,000 to 250,000 clones, 65% to 85% being singletons. Sample: peripheral blood. Every receptor here comes from a woman between 55 and 75 years old with acute or convalescent COVID-19.

This chain joins TRBV6-5 and TRBJ2-7, with D perhaps TRBD1 (6 bases). CDR1 and CDR2 (germline): MNHEY, SVGAGI. The CDR3 sequence is 15 residues long. Trimming removed 7 bases from V and 1 base from J, with 17 bases in between. The CDR3 region has the DNA TGTGCCAGCACCCGACCGGGACACCCGTCCTACGAGCAGTACTTC. It encodes CASTRPGHPSYEQYF.

The table lists this clone with a few counts. This rearrangement joins TRBV7-9 to TRBJ1-4; D unclear. This CDR3 comprises 13 residues. Germline V CDR1 and CDR2: SEHNR, FQNEAQ (reference sequence). Trimming shortened V by 5 bases and J by 0 bases, and 4 bases separated the two germline ends. The CDR3 nucleotides are TGTGCCAGCAGCCGAGCAACTAATGAAAAACTGTTTTTT. This gives the protein CASSRATNEKLFF.

This chain joins TRBV9 and TRBJ2-7; 9 positions agree with TRBD1. Per the germline V gene, CDR1 is SGDLS and CDR2 is YYNGEE. Unmatched junction bases numbered 4, after V lost 4 bases and J lost 2 bases. The CDR3 is 14 residues long. The CDR3 bases are TGTGCCAGCAGCCCGACAGGGGGTGCCTACGAGCAGTACTTC. Its translation is CASSPTGGAYEQYF.

This clone appeared once. The chain joins TRBV5-4 to TRBJ2-5, with D perhaps matching TRBD1 (6 bases). CDR3 length: 14 amino acids. V lost 2 bases to trimming and J lost 2 bases, with 10 bases between them. Germline assignment: CDR1 SGHNT and CDR2 YYREEE (reference sequence). CDR3 amino acids: CASSFLGQQETQYF. The CDR3 DNA reads TGTGCCAGCAGCTTCTTAGGACAGCAAGAGACCCAGTACTTC.

The V call is TRBV6-5, the J call TRBJ1-5; D gene ambiguous. V shed 6 bases and J shed 0 bases, with 12 bases lying between them. The germline V gene encodes CDR1 MNHEY and CDR2 SVGAGI. This CDR3 spans 15 amino acids. The CDR3 reads CASSPGLYSNQPQHF. CDR3 DNA sequence: TGTGCCAGCAGCCCCGGACTATATAGCAATCAGCCCCAGCATTTT.

V is TRBV4-3 and J is TRBJ1-2; 8 bases match TRBD1. Germline V lookup: CDR1 LGHNA, CDR2 YSLEER. V lost 4 bases and J lost 0; bases outside the gene matches: 4. The CDR3 has 15 amino acids. In DNA form, the CDR3 reads TGCGCCAGCAGCCCGGGGACAGGCACTAACTATGGCTACACCTTC. Residues: CASSPGTGTNYGYTF.

This clone was recorded once. The V call is TRBV7-2, the J call TRBJ1-5, with TRBD1 matching over 7 bases. The CDR3 totals 15 residues. The ends lost 1 base at V and 3 bases at J; junction bases unmatched: 3. The V gene's germline CDR1 is SGHTA and CDR2 FQGNSA. The CDR3 bases are TGTGCCAGCAGCTTAGAACAGGGGTACAATCAGCCCCAGCATTTT. Translation: CASSLEQGYNQPQHF.

This chain uses TRBV10-3 with TRBJ1-6; D might be TRBD1 (5 bases). CDR1 and CDR2 from the germline V gene are ENHRY and SYGVKD. With 2 bases removed from V and 0 bases from J, the gap between germline ends came to 8 bases. The CDR3 consists of 16 residues. The CDR3 sequence: CAISEQGSSYNSPLHF. The CDR3 DNA follows: TGTGCCATCAGTGAGCAGGGAAGCTCCTATAATTCACCCCTCCACTTT.

The CDR3 bases are TGTGCCATAGAGACAGGGGAGAGCAATGAGCAGTTCTTC. Translating gives CAIETGESNEQFF. The chain carries TRBV10-3 and TRBJ2-1, with 8 positions matching TRBD1. There are 13 residues in the CDR3. CDR1 ENHRY and CDR2 SYGVKD come from the germline V gene. Unmatched junction bases numbered 7, after V lost 9 bases and J lost 6 bases.

This chain connects TRBV4-1 to TRBJ1-6; no definite D call. Germline V gene lookup returns CDR1 MGHRA and CDR2 YSYEKL. The V gene lost 0 bases and the J gene lost 7 bases, with 7 bases spanning the gap. The CDR3 runs to 14 residues. The CDR3 bases are TGCGCCAGCAGCCAAGAAGCGGAAAATTCACCCCTCCACTTT. Protein sequence: CASSQEAENSPLHF.

The chain recombines TRBV7-8 with TRBJ2-7; TRBD1 agrees at 9 bases. Germline CDR1 SGHVS, CDR2 FQNEAQ. J lost 6 bases, V lost 5 bases, and 5 bases had no gene match. This CDR3 contains 13 residues. The CDR3 DNA reads as TGTGCCAGCAGCAGGGGACAGGGTGGCGAGCAGTACTTC. Translation gives CASSRGQGGEQYF.

J is TRBJ2-1 and V is TRBV7-2, with 7 bases that match TRBD1. V lost 1 base to trimming and J lost 8 bases; unmatched junction nucleotides: 5. Germline CDR1 reads SGHTA; CDR2 reads FQGNSA. CDR3 size: 14 residues. Here the CDR3 reads CASSLEGGGYEQFF. The CDR3 DNA follows: TGTGCCAGCAGCTTAGAAGGGGGCGGCTATGAGCAGTTCTTC.

This clone came up a few times. The same CDR3 is also encoded by other DNA sequences in this sample. The chain couples TRBV5-4 to TRBJ2-3, with D perhaps TRBD2 (6 bases). This CDR3 has 13 residues. The V gene lost 2 bases and the J gene lost 3 bases, with 7 bases spanning the gap. The germline V gene encodes CDR1 SGHNT and CDR2 YYREEE (reference sequence). The CDR3 spells CASSLRGTDTQYF. CDR3 DNA: TGTGCCAGCAGCTTACGGGGGACAGATACGCAGTATTTT.

This clone was seen more than once but under ten times. CDR3 nucleotides: TGCGCCAGCAGCCTCTCAGAAGTGGCCGGCTACACCTTC. Encoded protein: CASSLSEVAGYTF. The chain links TRBV5-1 to TRBJ1-2; D uncertain. Trimming left V 4 bases short and J 8 bases short, with 15 bases between. Germline CDR1 reads SGHRS; CDR2 reads YFSETQ. The CDR3 runs to 13 residues.

The chain couples TRBV30 to TRBJ1-1; unclear D gene. V dropped 3 bases and J dropped 1 base, with 12 bases sitting between them. Germline lookup yields CDR1 GTSNPN and CDR2 SVGIG (reference sequence). The CDR3 is 14 residues long. The CDR3 reads CAWSALTRNTEAFF. The CDR3 nucleotides are TGTGCCTGGAGCGCACTGACACGGAACACTGAAGCTTTCTTT.

The chain employs TRBV10-3 and TRBJ2-7; D might be TRBD1 (6 bases). V gave up 2 bases and J gave up 3 bases, with 11 bases separating them. The CDR3 consists of 14 residues. Germline assignment: CDR1 ENHRY and CDR2 SYGVKD. As DNA, the CDR3 is TGTGCCATCAGTGAGACAGGGCAGGACTACGAGCAGTACTTC. It encodes CAISETGQDYEQYF.

The genes are TRBV7-2 and TRBJ2-3; tentative D call: TRBD2 (5 bases). Trimming stripped 4 bases from V and 5 bases from J, with 16 bases between. This CDR3 contains 15 residues. Looked up from germline, CDR1 is SGHTA and CDR2 is FQGNSA. CDR3 coding DNA: TGTGCCAGCAGCTCATCTGTGGGCCGGGGAGATACGCAGTATTTT. It is translated as CASSSSVGRGDTQYF.

The rearrangement links TRBV7-9 to TRBJ2-1, with TRBD1 as a possible D gene (6 bases). CDR3 length equals 16 residues. Germline lookup yields CDR1 SEHNR and CDR2 FQNEAQ (reference sequence). Trimming cost V 0 bases and J 2 bases, with 11 bases left between them. The CDR3 loop reads CASSLAGTLTYNEQFF. The CDR3, as DNA: TGTGCCAGCAGCTTAGCGGGGACACTCACCTACAATGAGCAGTTCTTC.

The chain employs TRBV6-5 and TRBJ2-1; tentative D call: TRBD1 (5 bases). Germline V gene lookup returns CDR1 MNHEY and CDR2 SVGAGI. The ends were cut back, 0 bases at V and 3 bases at J, with 6 bases in the middle. The CDR3 loop spans 14 amino acids. In nucleotides, the CDR3 is TGTGCCAGCAGTTACTCGCAGGGCTACAATGAGCAGTTCTTC. It specifies CASSYSQGYNEQFF.